This T cell receptor (beta chain) appears in the sequencing data of a study of blood T cell repertoires in COVID-19. Original processing methods: Reference gene primer amplification yielded estimated nucleated cell counts. Data came from immunoSEQ multiplex PCR; TCRdb stores just in-frame clones and leaves some out. The V and J calls and clone size come from that table; D and trimming were worked out from the DNA. The sample includes over 300,000 clones, 80% to 90% of them seen just once. This CDR3 has 14 amino acids. Germline lookup yields CDR1 SGHTA and CDR2 FQGNSA. V was clipped by 0 bases and J by 8 bases, with 8 bases between them.

This TCR was sampled from a woman aged 45-60 years with acute or convalescent COVID-19. The rearrangement uses TRBV7-2 and TRBJ1-6; no firm D call. Source material: peripheral blood. The chain's CDR3 is CASSLAEGHSPLHF. The CDR3 nucleotides read TGTGCCAGCAGCTTAGCGGAGGGCCATTCACCCCTCCACTTT.